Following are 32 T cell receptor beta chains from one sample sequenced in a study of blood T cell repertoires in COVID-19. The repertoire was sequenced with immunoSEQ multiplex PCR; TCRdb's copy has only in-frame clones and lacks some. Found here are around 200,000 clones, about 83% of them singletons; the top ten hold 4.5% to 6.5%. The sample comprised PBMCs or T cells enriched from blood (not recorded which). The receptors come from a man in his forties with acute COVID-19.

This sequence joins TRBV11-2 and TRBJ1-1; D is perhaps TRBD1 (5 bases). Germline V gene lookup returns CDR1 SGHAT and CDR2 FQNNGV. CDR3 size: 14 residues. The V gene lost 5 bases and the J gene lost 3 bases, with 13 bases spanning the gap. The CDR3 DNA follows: TGTGCCAGCAGCCTGACAGATCGGGACACTGAAGCTTTCTTT. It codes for CASSLTDRDTEAFF.

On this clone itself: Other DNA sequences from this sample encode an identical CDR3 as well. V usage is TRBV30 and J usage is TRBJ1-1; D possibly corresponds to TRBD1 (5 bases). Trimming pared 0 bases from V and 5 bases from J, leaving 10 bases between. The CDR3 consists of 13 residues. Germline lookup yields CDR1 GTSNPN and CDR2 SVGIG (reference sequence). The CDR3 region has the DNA TGTGCCTGGAGTGTGGGCCGGGGGACTGAAGCTTTCTTT. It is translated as CAWSVGRGTEAFF.

CDR3 DNA sequence: TGCGCCAGCACGGTTGGCGGGAGATCCGGGGAGCTGTTTTTT. This gives the protein CASTVGGRSGELFF. This sequence joins TRBV10-2 and TRBJ2-2; 7 bases match TRBD2. The CDR3 length is 14 residues. Germline lookup yields CDR1 WSHSY and CDR2 SAAADI. J gave up 6 bases and V 7 bases, and 8 bases lay outside the gene matches.

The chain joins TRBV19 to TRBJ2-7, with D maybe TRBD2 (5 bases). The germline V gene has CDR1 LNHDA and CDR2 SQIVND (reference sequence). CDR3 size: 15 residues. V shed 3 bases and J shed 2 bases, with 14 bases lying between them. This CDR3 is CASSIASGGTYEQYF. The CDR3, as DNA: TGTGCCAGTAGTATTGCCAGCGGAGGCACCTACGAGCAGTACTTC.

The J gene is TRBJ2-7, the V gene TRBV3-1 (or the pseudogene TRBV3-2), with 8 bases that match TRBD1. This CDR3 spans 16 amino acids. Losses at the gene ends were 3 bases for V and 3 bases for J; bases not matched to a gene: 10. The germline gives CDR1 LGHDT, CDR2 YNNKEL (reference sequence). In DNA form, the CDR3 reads TGTGCCAGCAGCCAGAGCCGGACAGGGTGGCTCTACGAGCAGTACTTC. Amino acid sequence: CASSQSRTGWLYEQYF.

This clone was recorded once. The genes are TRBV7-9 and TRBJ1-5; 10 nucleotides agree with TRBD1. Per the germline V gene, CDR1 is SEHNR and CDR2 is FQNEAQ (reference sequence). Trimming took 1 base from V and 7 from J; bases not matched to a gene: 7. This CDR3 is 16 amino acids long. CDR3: CASSLGDRGRGQPQHF. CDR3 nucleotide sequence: TGTGCCAGCAGCTTAGGTGACAGGGGGCGCGGGCAGCCCCAGCATTTT.

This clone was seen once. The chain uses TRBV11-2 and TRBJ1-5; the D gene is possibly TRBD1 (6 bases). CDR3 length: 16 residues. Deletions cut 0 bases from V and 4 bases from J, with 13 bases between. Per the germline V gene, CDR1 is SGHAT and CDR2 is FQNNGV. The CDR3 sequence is CASSLDSGQKNQPQHF. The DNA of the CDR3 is TGTGCCAGCAGCTTAGATTCGGGACAAAAGAATCAGCCCCAGCATTTT.

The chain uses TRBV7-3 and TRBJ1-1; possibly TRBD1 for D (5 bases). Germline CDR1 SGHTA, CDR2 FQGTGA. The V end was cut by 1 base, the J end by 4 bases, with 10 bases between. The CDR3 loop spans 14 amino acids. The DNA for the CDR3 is TGTGCCAGCAGCTTAAAAGGAGGGACCACTGAAGCTTTCTTT. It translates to CASSLKGGTTEAFF.

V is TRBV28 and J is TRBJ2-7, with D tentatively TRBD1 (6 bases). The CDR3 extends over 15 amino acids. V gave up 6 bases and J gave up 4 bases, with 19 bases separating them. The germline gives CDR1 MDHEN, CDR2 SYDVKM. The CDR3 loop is CASSTPQGWSYEQYF. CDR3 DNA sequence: TGTGCCAGCAGCACCCCACAGGGTTGGAGTTACGAGCAGTACTTC.

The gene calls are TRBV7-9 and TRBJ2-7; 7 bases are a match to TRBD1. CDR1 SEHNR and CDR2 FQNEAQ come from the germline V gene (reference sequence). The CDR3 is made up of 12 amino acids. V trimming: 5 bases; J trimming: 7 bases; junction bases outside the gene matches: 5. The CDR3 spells CASSQEGQEQYF. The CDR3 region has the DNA TGTGCCAGCAGCCAAGAGGGACAGGAGCAGTACTTC.

CDR3 region: CASSISGYSGNTIYF. CDR3 coding DNA: TGTGCCAGCAGCATCTCAGGTTACTCTGGAAACACCATATATTTT. The V and J genes are TRBV9 and TRBJ1-3; D gene ambiguous. This CDR3 is built from 15 residues. Germline V gene lookup returns CDR1 SGDLS and CDR2 YYNGEE. V lost 4 bases to trimming and J lost 0 bases, with 11 bases between them.

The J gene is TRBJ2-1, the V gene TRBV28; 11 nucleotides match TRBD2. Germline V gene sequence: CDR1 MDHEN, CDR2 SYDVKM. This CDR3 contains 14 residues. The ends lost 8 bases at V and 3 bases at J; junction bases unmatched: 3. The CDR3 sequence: CASRGTSGYNEQFF. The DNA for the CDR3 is TGTGCCAGCCGTGGGACTAGCGGCTACAATGAGCAGTTCTTC. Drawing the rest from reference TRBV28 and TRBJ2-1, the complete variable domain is DVKVTQSSRYLVKRTGEKVFLECVQDMDHENMFWYRQDPGLGLRLIYFSYDVKMKEKGDIPEGYSVSREKKERFSLILESASTNQTSMYLCASRGTSGYNEQFFGPGTRLTVL.

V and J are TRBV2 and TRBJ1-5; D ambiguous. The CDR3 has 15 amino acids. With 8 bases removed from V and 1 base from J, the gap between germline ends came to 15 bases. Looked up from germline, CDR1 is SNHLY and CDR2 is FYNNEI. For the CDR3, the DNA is TGTGCCAGCCGGACGGTCCGGGAAAGCAATCAGCCCCAGCATTTT. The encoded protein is CASRTVRESNQPQHF.

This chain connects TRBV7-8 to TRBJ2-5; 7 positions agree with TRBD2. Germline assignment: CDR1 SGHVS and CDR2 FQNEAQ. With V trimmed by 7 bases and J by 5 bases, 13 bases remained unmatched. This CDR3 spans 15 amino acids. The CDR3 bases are TGTGCCAGCACCTACGGGGGAGGGGAAGCGGAGACCCAGTACTTC. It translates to CASTYGGGEAETQYF.

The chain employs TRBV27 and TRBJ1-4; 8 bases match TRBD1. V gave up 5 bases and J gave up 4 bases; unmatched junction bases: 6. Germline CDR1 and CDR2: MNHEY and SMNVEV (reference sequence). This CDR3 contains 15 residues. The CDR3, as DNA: TGTGCCAGCAGTCGGACAGGGTTCGGTAATGAAAAACTGTTTTTT. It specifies CASSRTGFGNEKLFF.

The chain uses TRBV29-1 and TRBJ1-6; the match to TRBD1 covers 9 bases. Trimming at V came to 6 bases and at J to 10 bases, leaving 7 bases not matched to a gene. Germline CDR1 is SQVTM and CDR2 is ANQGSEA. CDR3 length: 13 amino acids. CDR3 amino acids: CSVKQGAESPLHF. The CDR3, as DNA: TGCAGCGTGAAACAGGGGGCCGAGTCACCCCTCCACTTT.

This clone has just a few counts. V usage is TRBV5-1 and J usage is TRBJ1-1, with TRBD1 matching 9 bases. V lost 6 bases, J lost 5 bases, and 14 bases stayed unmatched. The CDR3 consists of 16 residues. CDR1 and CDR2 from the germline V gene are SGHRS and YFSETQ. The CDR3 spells CASNEGQGNFGTEAFF. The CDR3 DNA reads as TGCGCCAGCAACGAAGGACAGGGGAATTTTGGGACTGAAGCTTTCTTT.

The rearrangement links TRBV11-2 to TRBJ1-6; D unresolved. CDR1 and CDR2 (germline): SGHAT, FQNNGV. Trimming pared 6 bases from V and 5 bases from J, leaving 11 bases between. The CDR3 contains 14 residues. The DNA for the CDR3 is TGTGCCAGCAGTCTTCGGTCGAATAATTCACCCCTCCACTTT. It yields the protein CASSLRSNNSPLHF. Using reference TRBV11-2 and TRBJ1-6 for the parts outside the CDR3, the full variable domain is EAGVAQSPRYKIIEKRQSVAFWCNPISGHATLYWYQQILGQGPKLLIQFQNNGVVDDSQLPKDRFSAERLKGVDSTLKIQPAKLEDSAVYLCASSLRSNNSPLHFGNGTRLTVT.

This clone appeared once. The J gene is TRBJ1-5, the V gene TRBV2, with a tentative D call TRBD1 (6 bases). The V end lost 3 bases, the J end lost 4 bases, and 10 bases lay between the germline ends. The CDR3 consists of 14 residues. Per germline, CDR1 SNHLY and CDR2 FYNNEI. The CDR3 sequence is CASSDGQPNQPQHF. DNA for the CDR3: TGTGCCAGCAGTGACGGACAGCCAAATCAGCCCCAGCATTTT.

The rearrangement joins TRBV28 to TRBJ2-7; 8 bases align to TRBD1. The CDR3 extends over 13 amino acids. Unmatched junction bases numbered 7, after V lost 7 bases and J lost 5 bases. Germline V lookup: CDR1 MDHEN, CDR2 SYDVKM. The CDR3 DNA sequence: TGTGCCAGCACACGACAGGGGAGGCACGAGCAGTACTTC. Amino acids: CASTRQGRHEQYF. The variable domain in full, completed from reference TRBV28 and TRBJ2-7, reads DVKVTQSSRYLVKRTGEKVFLECVQDMDHENMFWYRQDPGLGLRLIYFSYDVKMKEKGDIPEGYSVSREKKERFSLILESASTNQTSMYLCASTRQGRHEQYFGPGTRLTVT.

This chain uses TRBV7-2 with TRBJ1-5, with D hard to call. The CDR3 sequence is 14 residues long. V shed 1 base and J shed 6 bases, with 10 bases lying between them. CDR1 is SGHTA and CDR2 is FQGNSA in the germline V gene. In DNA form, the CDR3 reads TGTGCCAGCAGCTTAGTAGTCGGCGGTCAGCCCCAGCATTTT. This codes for CASSLVVGGQPQHF.

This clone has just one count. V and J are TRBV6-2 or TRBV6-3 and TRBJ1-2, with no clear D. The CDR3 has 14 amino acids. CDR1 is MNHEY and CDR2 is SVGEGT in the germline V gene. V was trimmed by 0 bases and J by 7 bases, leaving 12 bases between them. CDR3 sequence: CASSYSSNSLGYTF. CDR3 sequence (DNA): TGTGCCAGCAGTTACTCGAGCAACAGTCTTGGCTACACCTTC.

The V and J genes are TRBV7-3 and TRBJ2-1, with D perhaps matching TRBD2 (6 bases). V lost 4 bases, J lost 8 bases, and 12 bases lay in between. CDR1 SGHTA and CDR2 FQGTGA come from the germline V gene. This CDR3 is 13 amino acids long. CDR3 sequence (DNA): TGTGCCAGCAGCTCGGAGGGACGCGATGAGCAGTTCTTC. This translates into CASSSEGRDEQFF. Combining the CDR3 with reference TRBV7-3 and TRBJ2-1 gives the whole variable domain GAGVSQTPSNKVTEKGKYVELRCDPISGHTALYWYRQSLGQGPEFLIYFQGTGAADDSGLPNDRFFAVRPEGSVSTLKIQRTERGDSAVYLCASSSEGRDEQFFGPGTRLTVL.

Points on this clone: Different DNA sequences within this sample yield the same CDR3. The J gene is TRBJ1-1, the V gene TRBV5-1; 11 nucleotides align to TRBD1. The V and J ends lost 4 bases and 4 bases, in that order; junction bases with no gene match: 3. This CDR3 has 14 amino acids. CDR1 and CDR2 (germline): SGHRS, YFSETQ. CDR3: CASSSGTGGTEAFF. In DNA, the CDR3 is TGCGCCAGCAGCAGCGGGACAGGGGGCACTGAAGCTTTCTTT.

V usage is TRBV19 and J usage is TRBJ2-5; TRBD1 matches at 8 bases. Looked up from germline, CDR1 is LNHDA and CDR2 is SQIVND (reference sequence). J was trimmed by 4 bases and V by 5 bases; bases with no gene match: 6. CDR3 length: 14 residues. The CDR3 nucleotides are TGTGCCAGTAGTTCGCAGGGGGCCGGAGAGACCCAGTACTTC. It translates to CASSSQGAGETQYF.

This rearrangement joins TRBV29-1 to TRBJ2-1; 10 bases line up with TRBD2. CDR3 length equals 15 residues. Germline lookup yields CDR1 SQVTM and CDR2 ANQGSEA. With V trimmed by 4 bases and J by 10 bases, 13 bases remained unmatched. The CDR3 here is CSVVGGLAGGREQFF. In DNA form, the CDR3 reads TGCAGCGTTGTCGGTGGGTTAGCGGGAGGCCGGGAGCAGTTCTTC.

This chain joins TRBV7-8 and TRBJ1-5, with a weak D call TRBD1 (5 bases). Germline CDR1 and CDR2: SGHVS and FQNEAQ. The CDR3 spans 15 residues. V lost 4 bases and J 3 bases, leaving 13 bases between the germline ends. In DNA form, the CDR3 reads TGTGCCAGCAGCTCGATCGGGGGGACCAATCAGCCCCAGCATTTT. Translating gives CASSSIGGTNQPQHF.

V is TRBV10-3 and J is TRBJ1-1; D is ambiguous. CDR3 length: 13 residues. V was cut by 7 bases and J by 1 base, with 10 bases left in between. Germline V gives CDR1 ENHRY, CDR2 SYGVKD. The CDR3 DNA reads TGTGCCATCATAAGTGAGGGGAACACTGAAGCTTTCTTT. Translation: CAIISEGNTEAFF.

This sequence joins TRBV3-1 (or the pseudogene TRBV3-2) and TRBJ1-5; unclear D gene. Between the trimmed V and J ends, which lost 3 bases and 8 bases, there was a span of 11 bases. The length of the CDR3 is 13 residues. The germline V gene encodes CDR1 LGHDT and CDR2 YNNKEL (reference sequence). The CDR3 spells CASSHTPSEPQHF. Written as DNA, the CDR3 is TGTGCCAGCAGCCATACCCCTTCGGAGCCCCAGCATTTT.

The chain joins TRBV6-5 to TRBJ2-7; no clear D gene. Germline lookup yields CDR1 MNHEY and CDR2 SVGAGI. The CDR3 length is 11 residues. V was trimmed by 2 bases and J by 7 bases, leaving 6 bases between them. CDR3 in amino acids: CASSYIQEQYF. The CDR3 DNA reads TGTGCCAGCAGTTACATCCAAGAGCAGTACTTC.

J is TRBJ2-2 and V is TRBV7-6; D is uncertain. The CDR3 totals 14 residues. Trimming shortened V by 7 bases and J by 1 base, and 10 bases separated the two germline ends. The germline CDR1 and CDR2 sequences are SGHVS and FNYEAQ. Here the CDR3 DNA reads TGTGCCAGCACCCGGGTTGAGAACACCGGGGAGCTGTTTTTT. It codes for CASTRVENTGELFF.

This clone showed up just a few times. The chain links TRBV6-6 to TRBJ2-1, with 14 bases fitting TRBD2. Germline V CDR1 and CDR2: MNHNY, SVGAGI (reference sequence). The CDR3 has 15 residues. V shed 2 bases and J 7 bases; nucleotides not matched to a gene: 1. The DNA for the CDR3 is TGTGCCAGCAGTTACCGACTAGCGGGAGGGAATGAGCAGTTCTTC. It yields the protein CASSYRLAGGNEQFF.